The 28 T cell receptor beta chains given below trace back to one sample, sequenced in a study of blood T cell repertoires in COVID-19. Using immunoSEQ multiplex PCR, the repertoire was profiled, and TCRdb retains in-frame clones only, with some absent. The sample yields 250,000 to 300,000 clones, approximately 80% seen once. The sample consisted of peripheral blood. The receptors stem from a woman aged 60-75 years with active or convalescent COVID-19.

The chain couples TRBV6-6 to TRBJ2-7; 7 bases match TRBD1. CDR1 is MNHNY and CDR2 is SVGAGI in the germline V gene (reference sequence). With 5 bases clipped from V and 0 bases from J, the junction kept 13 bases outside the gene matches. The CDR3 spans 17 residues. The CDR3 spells CASSRPIRDSSSYEQYF. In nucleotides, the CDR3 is TGTGCCAGCAGTCGCCCTATCCGGGACAGTAGCTCCTACGAGCAGTACTTC.

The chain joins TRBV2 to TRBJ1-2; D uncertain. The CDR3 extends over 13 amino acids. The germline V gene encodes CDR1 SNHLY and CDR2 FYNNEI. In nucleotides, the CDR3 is TGTGCGACCTCCTTAGGAGCTAACTATGGCTACACCTTC. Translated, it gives CATSLGANYGYTF.

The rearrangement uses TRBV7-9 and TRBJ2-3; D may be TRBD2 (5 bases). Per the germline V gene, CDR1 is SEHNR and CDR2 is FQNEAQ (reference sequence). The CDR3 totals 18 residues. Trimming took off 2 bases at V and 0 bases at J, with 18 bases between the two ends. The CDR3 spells CASSLRGAGGSSTDTQYF. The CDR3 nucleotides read TGTGCCAGCAGCTTACGAGGCGCGGGCGGTTCTAGCACAGATACGCAGTATTTT.

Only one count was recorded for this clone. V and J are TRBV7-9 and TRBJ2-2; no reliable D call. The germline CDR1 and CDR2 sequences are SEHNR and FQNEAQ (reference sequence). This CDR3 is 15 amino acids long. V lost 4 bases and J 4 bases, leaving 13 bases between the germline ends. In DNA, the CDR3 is TGTGCCAGCAGCTACCCCCTCCTCGGCACCGGGGAGCTGTTTTTT. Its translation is CASSYPLLGTGELFF.

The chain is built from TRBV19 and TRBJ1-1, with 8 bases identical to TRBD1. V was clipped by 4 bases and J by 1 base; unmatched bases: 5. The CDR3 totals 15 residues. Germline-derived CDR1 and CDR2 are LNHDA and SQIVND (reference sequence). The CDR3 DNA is TGTGCCAGTAGTAGGACAGGGAGGGAGAACACTGAAGCTTTCTTT. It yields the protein CASSRTGRENTEAFF.

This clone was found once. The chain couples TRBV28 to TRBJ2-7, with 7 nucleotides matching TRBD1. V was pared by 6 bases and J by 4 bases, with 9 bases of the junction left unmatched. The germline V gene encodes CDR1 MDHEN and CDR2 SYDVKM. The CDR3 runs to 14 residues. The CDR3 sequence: CASRQGQSLYEQYF. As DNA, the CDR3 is TGTGCCAGCAGGCAGGGACAGAGCCTTTACGAGCAGTACTTC.

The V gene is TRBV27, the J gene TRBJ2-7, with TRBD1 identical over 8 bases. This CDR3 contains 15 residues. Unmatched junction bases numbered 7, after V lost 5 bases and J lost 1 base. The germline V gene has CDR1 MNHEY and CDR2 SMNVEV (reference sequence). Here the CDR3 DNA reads TGTGCCAGCAGTAAGACAGGGGCCCTTTCCTACGAGCAGTACTTC. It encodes CASSKTGALSYEQYF.

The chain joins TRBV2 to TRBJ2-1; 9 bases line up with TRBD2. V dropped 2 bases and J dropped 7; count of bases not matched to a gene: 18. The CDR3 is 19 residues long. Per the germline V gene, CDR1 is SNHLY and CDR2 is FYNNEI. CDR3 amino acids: CASSENKAGGLLHRNEQFF. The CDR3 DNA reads TGTGCCAGCAGTGAAAATAAGGCGGGGGGGCTCTTACATAGGAATGAGCAGTTCTTC.

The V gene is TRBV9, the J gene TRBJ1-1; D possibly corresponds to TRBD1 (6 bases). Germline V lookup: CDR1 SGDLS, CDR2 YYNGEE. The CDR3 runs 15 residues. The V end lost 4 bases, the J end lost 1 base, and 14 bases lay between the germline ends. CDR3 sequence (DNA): TGTGCCAGCAGCACACAGGGTCGTCCGAACACTGAAGCTTTCTTT. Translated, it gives CASSTQGRPNTEAFF.

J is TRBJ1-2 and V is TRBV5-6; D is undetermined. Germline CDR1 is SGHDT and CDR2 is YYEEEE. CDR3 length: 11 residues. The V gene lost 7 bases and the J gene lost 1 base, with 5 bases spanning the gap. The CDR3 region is CASSLNYGYTF. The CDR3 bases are TGTGCCAGCTCCCTTAACTATGGCTACACCTTC.

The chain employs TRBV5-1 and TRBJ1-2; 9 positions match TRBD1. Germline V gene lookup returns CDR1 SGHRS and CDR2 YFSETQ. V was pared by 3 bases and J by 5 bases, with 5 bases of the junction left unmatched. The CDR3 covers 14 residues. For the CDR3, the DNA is TGCGCCAGCAGCTCGGGGACAGGGACATATGGCTACACCTTC. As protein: CASSSGTGTYGYTF.

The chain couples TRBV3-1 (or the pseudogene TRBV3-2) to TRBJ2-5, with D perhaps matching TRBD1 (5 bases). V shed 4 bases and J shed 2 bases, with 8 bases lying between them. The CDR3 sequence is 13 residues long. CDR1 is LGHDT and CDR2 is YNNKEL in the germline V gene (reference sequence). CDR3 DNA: TGTGCCAGCAGCCCAGACAGACAAGAGACCCAGTACTTC. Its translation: CASSPDRQETQYF.

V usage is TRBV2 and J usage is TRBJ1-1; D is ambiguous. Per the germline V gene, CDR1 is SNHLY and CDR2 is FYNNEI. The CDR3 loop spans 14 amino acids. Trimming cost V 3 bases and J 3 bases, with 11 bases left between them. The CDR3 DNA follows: TGTGCCAGCAGTGAGCTAGTAGGTTACACTGAAGCTTTCTTT. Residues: CASSELVGYTEAFF.

CDR3 DNA sequence: TGTGCCAGCAGCTCGGGACTAGCGGGGTACGAGCAGTACTTC. Amino acids: CASSSGLAGYEQYF. The rearrangement uses TRBV7-2 and TRBJ2-7, with 13 bases identical to TRBD2. This CDR3 is 14 amino acids long. Germline assignment: CDR1 SGHTA and CDR2 FQGNSA. The junction had 1 base not matched to a gene; V was cut back by 4 bases and J by 4 bases.

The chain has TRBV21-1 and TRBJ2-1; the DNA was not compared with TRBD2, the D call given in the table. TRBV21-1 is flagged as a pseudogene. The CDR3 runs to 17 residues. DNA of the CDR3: TGTGCCAGCAGCTCCCCTCAGAGCGGGGGCTCCTACAATGAGCAGTTCTTC. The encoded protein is CASSSPQSGGSYNEQFF.

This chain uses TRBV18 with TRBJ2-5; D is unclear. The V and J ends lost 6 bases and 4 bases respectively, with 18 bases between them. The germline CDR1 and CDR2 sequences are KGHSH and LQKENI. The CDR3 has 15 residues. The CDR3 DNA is TGTGCCAGCTCCCCCCGGGTGGAGCCGGGAGAGACCCAGTACTTC. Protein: CASSPRVEPGETQYF.

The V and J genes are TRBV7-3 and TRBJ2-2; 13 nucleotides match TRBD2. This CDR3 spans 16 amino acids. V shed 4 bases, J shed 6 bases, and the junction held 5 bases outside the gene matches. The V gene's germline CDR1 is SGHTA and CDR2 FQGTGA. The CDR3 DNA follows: TGTGCCAGCAGCTCACGGACTAGCGGGGGACCCGGGGAGCTGTTTTTT. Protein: CASSSRTSGGPGELFF.

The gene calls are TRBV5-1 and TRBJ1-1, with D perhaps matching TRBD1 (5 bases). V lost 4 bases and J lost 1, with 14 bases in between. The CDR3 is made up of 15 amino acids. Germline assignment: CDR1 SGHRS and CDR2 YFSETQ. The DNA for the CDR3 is TGCGCCAGCAGCCCACCCCGGCAGGGGAACACTGAAGCTTTCTTT. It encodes CASSPPRQGNTEAFF.

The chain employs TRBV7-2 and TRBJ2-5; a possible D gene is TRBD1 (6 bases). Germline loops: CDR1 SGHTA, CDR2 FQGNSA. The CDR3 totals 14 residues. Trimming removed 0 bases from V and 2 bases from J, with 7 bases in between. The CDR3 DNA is TGTGCCAGCAGCTTAGCGGGGGCGCAAGAGACCCAGTACTTC. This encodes CASSLAGAQETQYF.

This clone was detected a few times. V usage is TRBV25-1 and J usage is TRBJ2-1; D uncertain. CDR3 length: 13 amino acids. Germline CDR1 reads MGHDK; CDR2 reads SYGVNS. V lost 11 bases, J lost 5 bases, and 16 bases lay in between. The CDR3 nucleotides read TGTGCCTCGTTAGGAGACTGGAACAATGAGCAGTTCTTC. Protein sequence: CASLGDWNNEQFF.

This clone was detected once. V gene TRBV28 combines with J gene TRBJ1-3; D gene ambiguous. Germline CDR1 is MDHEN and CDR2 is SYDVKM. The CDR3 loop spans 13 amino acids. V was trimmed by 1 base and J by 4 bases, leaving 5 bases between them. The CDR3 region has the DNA TGTGCCAGCAGTTTATCCGGGGGAAACACCATATATTTT. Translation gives CASSLSGGNTIYF.

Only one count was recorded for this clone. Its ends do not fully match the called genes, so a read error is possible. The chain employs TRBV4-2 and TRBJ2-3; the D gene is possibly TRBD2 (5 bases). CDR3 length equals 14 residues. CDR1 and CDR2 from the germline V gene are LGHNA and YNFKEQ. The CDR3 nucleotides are TGTGCCAGCAGCCCCGGACTGGGCACGGATACGCAGTATTTT. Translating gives CASSPGLGTDTQYF.

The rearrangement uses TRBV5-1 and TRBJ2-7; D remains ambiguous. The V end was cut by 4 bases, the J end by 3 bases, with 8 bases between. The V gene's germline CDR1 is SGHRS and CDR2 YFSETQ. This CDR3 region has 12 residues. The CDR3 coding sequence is TGCGCCAGCAGCGCTCCCAGCTACGAGCAGTACTTC. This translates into CASSAPSYEQYF.

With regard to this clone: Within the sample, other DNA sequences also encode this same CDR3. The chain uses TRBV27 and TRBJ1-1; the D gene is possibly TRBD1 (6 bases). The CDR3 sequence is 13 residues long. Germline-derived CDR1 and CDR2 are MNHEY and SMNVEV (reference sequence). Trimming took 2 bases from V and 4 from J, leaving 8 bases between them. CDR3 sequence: CASSLQGGTEAFF. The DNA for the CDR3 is TGTGCCAGCAGTTTACAAGGGGGCACTGAAGCTTTCTTT.

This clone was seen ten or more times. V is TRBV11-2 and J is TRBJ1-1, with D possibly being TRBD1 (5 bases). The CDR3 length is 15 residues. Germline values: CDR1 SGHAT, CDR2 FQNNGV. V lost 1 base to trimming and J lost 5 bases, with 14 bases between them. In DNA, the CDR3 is TGTGCCAGCAGCTTAGTCGATGGGGCTGGGACTGAAGCTTTCTTT. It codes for CASSLVDGAGTEAFF.

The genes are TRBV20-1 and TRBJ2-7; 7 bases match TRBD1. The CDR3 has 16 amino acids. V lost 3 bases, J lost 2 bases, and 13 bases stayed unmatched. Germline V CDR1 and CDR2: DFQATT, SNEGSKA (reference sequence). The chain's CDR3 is CSASPKTGPGTYEQYF. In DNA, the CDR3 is TGCAGTGCTAGTCCTAAGACAGGGCCCGGCACCTACGAGCAGTACTTC.

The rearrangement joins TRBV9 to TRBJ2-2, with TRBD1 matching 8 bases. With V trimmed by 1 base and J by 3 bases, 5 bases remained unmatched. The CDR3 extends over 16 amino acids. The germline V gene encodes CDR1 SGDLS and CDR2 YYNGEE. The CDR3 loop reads CASSVLGTGDTGELFF. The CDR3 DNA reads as TGTGCCAGCAGCGTACTGGGGACAGGCGACACCGGGGAGCTGTTTTTT.

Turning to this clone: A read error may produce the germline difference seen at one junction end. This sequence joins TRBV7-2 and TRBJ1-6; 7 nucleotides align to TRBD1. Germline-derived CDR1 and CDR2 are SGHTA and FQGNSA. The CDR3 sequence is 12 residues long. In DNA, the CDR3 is TGTGCCAGCAGCCCGACCCGGGACAGCTTTTACTTT. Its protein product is CASSPTRDSFYF.